This TCR beta chain is from a study of CD8 T cells in ankylosing spondylitis. Study results and caveats: In ankylosing spondylitis blood, a motif of 7 to 9 highly homologous TCR beta variants appeared characteristic. Previous work reported some of these motif variants in the synovial fluid and blood of reactive arthritis. According to the report, clones linked to the disease were significantly enriched in matched synovial fluid samples taken from ankylosing spondylitis patients.

Comments on this clonotype: Antigen unknown.

Scientists made TCR beta libraries using quantitative 5'-RACE with molecular barcodes. TCRdb reanalysed the 5' RACE reads using MiXCR and keeps one entry per CDR3 protein. This sample carries around 180,000 distinct CDR3 sequences, approximately 18% of them seen once, and the ten largest clones take roughly 4.5%. V lost 1 base, J lost 4 bases, and 4 bases stayed unmatched. CDR3 length: 15 residues. Germline V CDR1 and CDR2: MGHDK, SYGVNS. The TCR was taken from a male donor aged 10-30 years with ankylosing spondylitis or in good health (not recorded which). The J gene is TRBJ1-3, the V gene TRBV25-1, with 7 bases fitting TRBD1. Sequencing used blood, either unsorted or a sorted T cell fraction (not recorded which). CDR3 bases: TGTGCCAGCAGTGAATCTCAGGGGGTCGGAAACACCATATATTTT. Translating gives CASSESQGVGNTIYF.